This T cell receptor (beta chain) derives from a study of blood T cell repertoires in COVID-19. Germline CDR1 is GTSNPN and CDR2 is SVGIG (reference sequence). There are 14 residues in the CDR3. Seattle-derived patients entered the study during active infection and were followed longitudinally. Assay: immunoSEQ multiplex PCR; the TCRdb copy retains only in-frame clones and omits some. The sample holds over 450,000 clones; around 90% are singletons and the top ten take under 8.5%. This sequence joins TRBV30 and TRBJ1-4; 8 bases agree with TRBD1. Sequences were obtained from peripheral blood. The sequence was collected from a woman in her forties or fifties with COVID-19, enrolled during active disease. CDR3 coding DNA: TGTGCGTCATCGAACAGGGGGTATAGCGAAAAACTGTTTTTT. Protein sequence: CASSNRGYSEKLFF.